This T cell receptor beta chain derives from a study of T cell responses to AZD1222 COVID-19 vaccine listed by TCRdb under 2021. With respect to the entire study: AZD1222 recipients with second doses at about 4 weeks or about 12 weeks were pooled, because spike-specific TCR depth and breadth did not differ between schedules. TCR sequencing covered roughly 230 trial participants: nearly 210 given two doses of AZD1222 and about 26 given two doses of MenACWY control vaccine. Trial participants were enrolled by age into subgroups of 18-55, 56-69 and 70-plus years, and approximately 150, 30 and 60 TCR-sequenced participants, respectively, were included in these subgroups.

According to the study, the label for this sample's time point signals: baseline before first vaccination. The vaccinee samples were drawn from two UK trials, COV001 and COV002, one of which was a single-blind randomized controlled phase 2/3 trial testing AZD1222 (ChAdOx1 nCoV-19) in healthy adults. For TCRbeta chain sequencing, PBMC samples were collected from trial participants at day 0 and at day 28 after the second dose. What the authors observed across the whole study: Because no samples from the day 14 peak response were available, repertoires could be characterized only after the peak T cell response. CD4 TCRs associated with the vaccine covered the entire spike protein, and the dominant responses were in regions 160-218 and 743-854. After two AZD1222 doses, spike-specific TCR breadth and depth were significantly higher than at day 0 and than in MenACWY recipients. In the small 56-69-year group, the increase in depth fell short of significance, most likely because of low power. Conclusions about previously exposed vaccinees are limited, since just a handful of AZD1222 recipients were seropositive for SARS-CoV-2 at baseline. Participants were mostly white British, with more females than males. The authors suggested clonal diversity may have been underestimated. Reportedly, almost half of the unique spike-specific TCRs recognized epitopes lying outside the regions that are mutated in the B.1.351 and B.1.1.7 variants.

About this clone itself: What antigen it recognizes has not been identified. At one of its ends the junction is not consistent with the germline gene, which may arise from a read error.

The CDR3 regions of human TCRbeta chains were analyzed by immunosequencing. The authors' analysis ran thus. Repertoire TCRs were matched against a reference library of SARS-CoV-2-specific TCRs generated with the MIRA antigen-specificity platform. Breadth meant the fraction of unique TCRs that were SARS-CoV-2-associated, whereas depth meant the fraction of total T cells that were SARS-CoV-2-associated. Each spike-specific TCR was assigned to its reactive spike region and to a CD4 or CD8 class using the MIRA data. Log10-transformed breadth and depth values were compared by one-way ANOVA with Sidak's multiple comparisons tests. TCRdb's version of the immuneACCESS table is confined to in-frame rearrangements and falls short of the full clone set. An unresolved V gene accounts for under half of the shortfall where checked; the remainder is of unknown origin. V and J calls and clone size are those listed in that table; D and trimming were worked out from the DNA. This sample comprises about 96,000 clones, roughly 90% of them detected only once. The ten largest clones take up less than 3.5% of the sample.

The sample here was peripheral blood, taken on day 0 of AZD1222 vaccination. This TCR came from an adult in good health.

CDR3 protein: CASSGKGTLAQSQHF. The bases read TGTGCCAGCAGTGGAAAAGGGACATTGGCTCAGTCCCAGCATTTT. The chain couples TRBV2 to TRBJ1-5; possibly the D gene is TRBD1, per 6 matching bases. In the germline V gene, CDR1 corresponds to SNHLY and CDR2 to FYNNEI. Measured from the cysteine to the phenylalanine, the CDR3 is 15 residues long. Solely the CDR3 DNA is kept, with 45 bases framed from the first base.